The source of this T cell receptor beta chain is a study of PD-1 blockade in classical Hodgkin lymphoma. General observations from the study: A reduction in baseline TCR diversity was reportedly seen in newly diagnosed patients relative to healthy donors. Baseline diversity resembling that of newly diagnosed patients was seen in complete responders.

TCRdb's table, derived via immunoSEQ multiplex PCR, lists solely in-frame clones and lacks some. The sample holds 25,000 or so clones, approximately 88% seen once. Remarks on this clone: Its antigen remains unknown.

This CDR3 has 16 amino acids. Trimming took off 5 bases at V and 5 bases at J, with 18 bases between the two ends. Looked up from germline, CDR1 is SGHVS and CDR2 is FNYEAQ. Time point meaning: cycle 4 day 1 (C4D1), after around six weeks of nivolumab. Each of the patients experienced relapse following autologous stem cell transplantation, and their brentuximab vedotin exposure differed. Sample: peripheral blood mononuclear cells (PBMCs), taken before the fourth cycle of nivolumab. This clonotype was obtained from a human donor with classical Hodgkin lymphoma. V and J are TRBV7-6 and TRBJ2-2; D is tentatively TRBD1 or TRBD2 (6 bases each). DNA of the CDR3: TGTGCCAGCAGCCCCGCGAGGGGGAGGCCAACCGGGGAGCTGTTTTTT. As protein: CASSPARGRPTGELFF.